What follows are 17 T cell receptor beta chains derived from one specimen sequenced in a study of blood T cell repertoires in COVID-19. Data came from immunoSEQ multiplex PCR; TCRdb stores just in-frame clones and leaves some out. The sample yields more than 40,000 clones, roughly 86% seen once. Sequencing input: peripheral blood. Source of these receptors: a man aged 60-69 years with active or convalescent COVID-19.

This clone was observed a few times. The J gene is TRBJ2-5, the V gene TRBV5-1; D ambiguous. This CDR3 is built from 13 residues. The germline CDR1 and CDR2 sequences are SGHRS and YFSETQ. V lost 0 bases, J lost 3 bases, and 6 bases lay in between. The CDR3 coding sequence is TGCGCCAGCAGCTTGGCCAGTGAAGAGACCCAGTACTTC. This gives the protein CASSLASEETQYF. The full variable domain, rest sourced from reference TRBV5-1 and TRBJ2-5, is KAGVTQTPRYLIKTRGQQVTLSCSPISGHRSVSWYQQTPGQGLQFLFEYFSETQRNKGNFPGRFSGRQFSNSRSEMNVSTLELGDSALYLCASSLASEETQYFGPGTRLLVL.

The V gene is TRBV6-2 or TRBV6-3, the J gene TRBJ2-1, with 9 bases fitting TRBD2. J lost 8 bases, V lost 4 bases, and 12 bases had no gene match. Per germline, CDR1 MNHEY and CDR2 SVGEGT. The CDR3 loop spans 16 amino acids. This CDR3 reads CASSSPRGGRLDEQFF. CDR3 DNA: TGTGCCAGCAGTTCCCCGCGGGGGGGCCGATTGGATGAGCAGTTCTTC.

V gene TRBV5-6 combines with J gene TRBJ2-3; D call uncertain. There are 15 residues in the CDR3. CDR1 and CDR2 from the germline V gene are SGHDT and YYEEEE. The V and J ends lost 0 bases and 3 bases respectively, with 11 bases between them. The CDR3 loop is CASSLVTKLTDTQYF. The CDR3 nucleotides read TGTGCCAGCAGCTTGGTGACGAAACTAACAGATACGCAGTATTTT.

The chain recombines TRBV5-1 with TRBJ2-1, with a tentative D call TRBD1 (7 bases). The CDR3 is 14 residues long. The V end was cut by 3 bases, the J end by 9 bases, with 16 bases between. CDR1 and CDR2 (germline): SGHRS, YFSETQ. In nucleotides, the CDR3 is TGCGCCAGCAGCTCCCAGGGGGGTGGGTTTGAGCAGTTCTTC. Protein product: CASSSQGGGFEQFF.

This clone was picked up one time. The chain employs TRBV4-1 and TRBJ1-1; D perhaps matches TRBD1 (6 bases). The CDR3 is made up of 14 amino acids. The V end was cut by 1 base, the J end by 7 bases, with 13 bases between. Germline V CDR1 and CDR2: MGHRA, YSYEKL. The CDR3 nucleotides read TGCGCCAGCAGCCAAGCAAAGGACAGTCGTGAAGCTTTCTTT. Translation gives CASSQAKDSREAFF.

This sequence joins TRBV6-5 and TRBJ2-7, with TRBD2 matching 9 bases. V gave up 0 bases and J gave up 6 bases; unmatched junction bases: 6. Germline V CDR1 and CDR2: MNHEY, SVGAGI. This CDR3 has 15 residues. The CDR3 DNA reads as TGTGCCAGCAGTTACTCGAGGGCGGGGGGGCGCGAGCAGTACTTC. Its translation is CASSYSRAGGREQYF.

This chain joins TRBV5-8 and TRBJ1-2; 11 bases line up with TRBD1. CDR3 length: 18 amino acids. With 3 bases clipped from V and 4 bases from J, the junction kept 14 bases outside the gene matches. Germline V gives CDR1 SGHTS, CDR2 YDEGEE. The CDR3, as DNA: TGTGCCAGCAGCTCCGGGACAGGGGGGGTTAATATGGTCTATGGCTACACCTTC. It codes for CASSSGTGGVNMVYGYTF.

This chain joins TRBV5-1 and TRBJ2-7, with D tentatively TRBD1 (5 bases). V was shortened by 4 bases and J by 2 bases, with 13 bases between the two germline ends. There are 14 residues in the CDR3. Germline CDR1 and CDR2: SGHRS and YFSETQ. CDR3 residues: CASSGLSGTYEQYF. Here the CDR3 DNA reads TGCGCCAGCAGCGGATTATCAGGGACCTACGAGCAGTACTTC.

The chain links TRBV6-5 to TRBJ1-6; a possible D gene is TRBD1 (6 bases). The germline V gene has CDR1 MNHEY and CDR2 SVGAGI. Trimming stripped 3 bases from V and 7 bases from J, with 16 bases between. The length of the CDR3 is 16 residues. Written as DNA, the CDR3 is TGTGCCAGCAGTTATCGCCCTAGGGGGGGGAATTCACCCCTCCACTTT. It yields the protein CASSYRPRGGNSPLHF.

The V and J genes are TRBV3-1 (or the pseudogene TRBV3-2) and TRBJ1-1, with a weak D call TRBD1 (6 bases). Germline CDR1 reads LGHDT; CDR2 reads YNNKEL (reference sequence). Trimming stripped 4 bases from V and 3 bases from J, with 15 bases between. The CDR3 is made up of 15 amino acids. This CDR3 reads CASSRLQGSYTEAFF. The CDR3 region has the DNA TGTGCCAGCAGCCGGTTACAGGGTTCGTACACTGAAGCTTTCTTT.

The rearrangement uses TRBV4-1 and TRBJ2-3; 8 bases agree with TRBD2. Germline CDR1 is MGHRA and CDR2 is YSYEKL. The V and J ends lost 3 bases and 2 bases, in that order; junction bases with no gene match: 13. The CDR3 totals 18 residues. The CDR3 sequence is CASSQVLKRGGSTDTQYF. For the CDR3, the DNA is TGCGCCAGCAGCCAGGTTCTTAAGCGCGGGGGGTCCACAGATACGCAGTATTTT.

The chain couples TRBV5-1 to TRBJ2-3; TRBD2 matches 9 bases. Germline V CDR1 and CDR2: SGHRS, YFSETQ. This CDR3 contains 16 residues. J gave up 5 bases and V 4 bases, and 11 bases lay outside the gene matches. The CDR3 loop reads CASSLAGGSRGDTQYF. The CDR3 DNA sequence: TGCGCCAGCAGCCTGGCGGGGGGGTCAAGGGGAGATACGCAGTATTTT.

The rearrangement links TRBV4-1 to TRBJ2-3; 14 nucleotides line up with TRBD2. CDR1 and CDR2 from the germline V gene are MGHRA and YSYEKL. The CDR3 contains 19 residues. After removal of 4 bases from V and 3 bases from J, the junction contained 12 bases not matched to a gene. The CDR3 spells CASSRTETSGGARTDTQYF. The CDR3 DNA sequence: TGCGCCAGCAGCCGGACGGAGACTAGCGGGGGGGCCAGGACAGATACGCAGTATTTT.

This chain uses TRBV18 with TRBJ2-6; D possibly corresponds to TRBD2 (5 bases). V was trimmed by 3 bases and J by 0 bases, leaving 9 bases between them. Looked up from germline, CDR1 is KGHSH and CDR2 is LQKENI. The CDR3 covers 16 residues. The CDR3 DNA sequence: TGTGCCAGCTCACCGAGGGCCAGCTCTGGGGCCAACGTCCTGACTTTC. Translating gives CASSPRASSGANVLTF.

This clone was detected once. V usage is TRBV7-8 and J usage is TRBJ2-1; perhaps TRBD1 as D (6 bases). The CDR3 extends over 14 amino acids. With 1 base removed from V and 9 bases from J, the gap between germline ends came to 13 bases. CDR1 and CDR2 from the germline V gene are SGHVS and FQNEAQ. The CDR3 here is CASSLGGSRGEQFF. In DNA form, the CDR3 reads TGTGCCAGCAGCTTAGGTGGTAGCAGGGGTGAGCAGTTCTTC. Filled out from reference TRBV7-8 and TRBJ2-1, the complete variable domain reads GAGVSQSPRYKVAKRGQDVALRCDPISGHVSLFWYQQALGQGPEFLTYFQNEAQLDKSGLPSDRFFAERPEGSVSTLKIQRTQQEDSAVYLCASSLGGSRGEQFFGPGTRLTVL.

The J gene is TRBJ1-3, the V gene TRBV7-9; D is undetermined. The CDR3 consists of 14 residues. CDR1 SEHNR and CDR2 FQNEAQ come from the germline V gene (reference sequence). V was clipped by 5 bases and J by 2 bases, with 10 bases between them. CDR3 sequence reads: CASSLEITGNTIYF. The CDR3 DNA follows: TGTGCCAGCAGCCTCGAGATAACTGGAAACACCATATATTTT.

V and J are TRBV27 and TRBJ1-1; D may be TRBD1 (5 bases). The V gene lost 3 bases and the J gene lost 7 bases, with 12 bases spanning the gap. The CDR3 spans 13 residues. The V gene's germline CDR1 is MNHEY and CDR2 SMNVEV (reference sequence). CDR3 bases: TGTGCCAGCAGTTTCATACCTACAGGTGAAGCTTTCTTT. Residues: CASSFIPTGEAFF.